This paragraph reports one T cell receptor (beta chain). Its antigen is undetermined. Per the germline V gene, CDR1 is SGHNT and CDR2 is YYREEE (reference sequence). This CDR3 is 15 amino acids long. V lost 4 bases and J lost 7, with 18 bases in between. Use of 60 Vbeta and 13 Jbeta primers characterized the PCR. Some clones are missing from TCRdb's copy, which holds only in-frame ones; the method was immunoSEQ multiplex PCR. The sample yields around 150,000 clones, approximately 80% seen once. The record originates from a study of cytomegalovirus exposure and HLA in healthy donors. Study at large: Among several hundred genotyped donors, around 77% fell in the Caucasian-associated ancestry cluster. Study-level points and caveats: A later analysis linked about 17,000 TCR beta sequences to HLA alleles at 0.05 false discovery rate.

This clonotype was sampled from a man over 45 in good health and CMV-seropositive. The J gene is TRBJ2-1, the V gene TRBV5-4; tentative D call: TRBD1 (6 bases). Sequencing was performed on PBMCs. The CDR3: CASSGGSDSRNEQFF. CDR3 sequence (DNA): TGTGCCAGCAGCGGAGGATCGGACAGTAGGAATGAGCAGTTCTTC.